These 18 T cell receptor beta chains share one sample of origin, sequenced in a study of blood T cell repertoires in COVID-19. The data were produced by immunoSEQ multiplex PCR, yet TCRdb's version contains in-frame clones alone and is incomplete. The table lists fewer than 45,000 clones, 85% of them singletons. Sequenced: peripheral blood. The receptor set was obtained from a human donor in a cohort sampled during active COVID-19.

The chain is built from TRBV5-4 and TRBJ2-1; 15 bases are a match to TRBD2. This CDR3 has 15 residues. The V gene's germline CDR1 is SGHNT and CDR2 YYREEE (reference sequence). The ends lost 2 bases at V and 7 bases at J; junction bases unmatched: 1. The CDR3 is CASSFGLAGGNEQFF. The CDR3 DNA reads as TGTGCCAGCAGCTTCGGACTAGCGGGAGGGAATGAGCAGTTCTTC.

In its sample, this clone is medium-sized (0.01 to 0.1%). CDR3 residues: CASTPRDRGRRANEKLFF. The CDR3 DNA follows: TGTGCCAGTACCCCCCGGGACAGGGGGCGCAGGGCTAATGAAAAACTGTTTTTT. The chain employs TRBV19 and TRBJ1-4; 12 positions match TRBD1. The germline V gene encodes CDR1 LNHDA and CDR2 SQIVND (reference sequence). With V trimmed by 7 bases and J by 3 bases, 12 bases remained unmatched. The CDR3 is made up of 18 amino acids.

This chain links TRBV2 with TRBJ2-1; D is unclear. Germline assignment: CDR1 SNHLY and CDR2 FYNNEI. This CDR3 spans 14 amino acids. Trimming removed 4 bases from V and 6 bases from J, with 13 bases in between. Here the CDR3 DNA reads TGTGCCAGCAGTGGTACGAGTCTGTCCAATGAGCAGTTCTTC. As protein: CASSGTSLSNEQFF.

This rearrangement joins TRBV6-1 to TRBJ1-2; 7 bases line up with TRBD1. V shed 2 bases, J shed 7 bases, and the junction held 10 bases outside the gene matches. CDR1 MNHNS and CDR2 SASEGT come from the germline V gene. There are 15 residues in the CDR3. DNA for the CDR3: TGTGCCAGCAGTGAATGGAGTGTAGGGGGCGGTGGCTACACCTTC. Its translation: CASSEWSVGGGGYTF.

This chain joins TRBV5-1 and TRBJ2-5; 12 bases map to TRBD1. The CDR3 covers 16 residues. The junction had 5 bases not matched to a gene; V was cut back by 4 bases and J by 1 base. Germline CDR1 SGHRS, CDR2 YFSETQ. Written as DNA, the CDR3 is TGCGCCAGCAGCCCAGGGACAGGGGGCCCCCAAGAGACCCAGTACTTC. This codes for CASSPGTGGPQETQYF.

This clone was detected once. This chain connects TRBV19 to TRBJ1-2; TRBD1 matches at 7 bases. Trimming cost V 6 bases and J 8 bases; bases outside gene matches: 12. The germline V gene encodes CDR1 LNHDA and CDR2 SQIVND (reference sequence). The CDR3 is 14 residues long. The CDR3 sequence: CASRRQGSAGGYTF. The CDR3 bases are TGTGCCAGTAGACGACAGGGATCCGCCGGAGGCTACACCTTC.

The genes are TRBV7-2 and TRBJ1-1; D uncertain. V lost 4 bases and J 0 bases, leaving 15 bases between the germline ends. Looked up from germline, CDR1 is SGHTA and CDR2 is FQGNSA. The CDR3 loop spans 16 amino acids. This CDR3 reads CASSYGVLRMNTEAFF. The CDR3 DNA is TGTGCCAGCAGCTACGGGGTCCTGAGAATGAACACTGAAGCTTTCTTT.

This sequence joins TRBV5-1 and TRBJ2-7; 10 nucleotides match TRBD1. The V gene end was trimmed by 4 bases and the J gene end by 3 bases; junction bases not matched to a gene: 4. The CDR3 covers 14 residues. Germline V gene sequence: CDR1 SGHRS, CDR2 YFSETQ. The CDR3 spells CASSPGTGDYEQYF. The CDR3 DNA follows: TGCGCCAGCAGCCCCGGGACAGGGGACTACGAGCAGTACTTC.

V usage is TRBV6-5 and J usage is TRBJ2-2; D remains unclear. This CDR3 has 12 residues. The V gene lost 8 bases and the J gene lost 0 bases, with 4 bases spanning the gap. Germline V gene sequence: CDR1 MNHEY, CDR2 SVGAGI. The CDR3 protein is CASYTNTGELFF. The CDR3 DNA follows: TGTGCCAGCTACACGAACACCGGGGAGCTGTTTTTT.

The chain recombines TRBV14 with TRBJ2-1, with D possibly TRBD2 on 5 matching bases. V lost 1 base and J 7 bases, leaving 14 bases between the germline ends. Germline V CDR1 and CDR2: SGHDN, FVKESK. This CDR3 contains 15 residues. The CDR3 DNA reads TGTGCCAGCAGCCAAGGTAACGGACTGCCTAATGAGCAGTTCTTC. Its protein product is CASSQGNGLPNEQFF. The full variable domain, completed using reference TRBV14 and TRBJ2-1, is EAGVTQFPSHSVIEKGQTVTLRCDPISGHDNLYWYRRVMGKEIKFLLHFVKESKQDESGMPNNRFLAERTGGTYSTLKVQPAELEDSGVYFCASSQGNGLPNEQFFGPGTRLTVL.

Details on this clone: The same CDR3 arises from other DNA sequences in this sample as well. The gene calls are TRBV7-3 and TRBJ1-1; D call uncertain. Germline-derived CDR1 and CDR2 are SGHTA and FQGTGA. The CDR3 spans 13 residues. V was shortened by 3 bases and J by 1 base, with 6 bases between the two germline ends. The CDR3: CASSFAGNTEAFF. In DNA form, the CDR3 reads TGTGCCAGCAGCTTCGCAGGGAACACTGAAGCTTTCTTT.

This chain joins TRBV23-1 and TRBJ2-7, with a possible D match to TRBD1 (5 bases). TRBV23-1 is recorded as an ORF, its role being uncertain. The V end lost 6 bases, the J end lost 3 bases, and 9 bases lay between the germline ends. The CDR3 totals 12 residues. CDR3: CASSRTGYEQYF. The DNA for the CDR3 is TGCGCCAGCAGCAGAACAGGCTACGAGCAGTACTTC.

The genes are TRBV7-8 and TRBJ2-1; possible D gene TRBD2, 6 bases. Germline CDR1 is SGHVS and CDR2 is FQNEAQ. CDR3 length equals 15 residues. Trimming left V 4 bases short and J 9 bases short, with 19 bases between. The CDR3 DNA follows: TGTGCCAGCAGCTGGCGGGACTCCAGGGCCGTTGAGCAGTTCTTC. Its protein is CASSWRDSRAVEQFF. The full variable domain, with the rest looked up from reference TRBV7-8 and TRBJ2-1, is GAGVSQSPRYKVAKRGQDVALRCDPISGHVSLFWYQQALGQGPEFLTYFQNEAQLDKSGLPSDRFFAERPEGSVSTLKIQRTQQEDSAVYLCASSWRDSRAVEQFFGPGTRLTVL.

The gene calls are TRBV2 and TRBJ2-7, with 9 bases aligning to TRBD2. There are 14 residues in the CDR3. Germline CDR1 is SNHLY and CDR2 is FYNNEI. V lost 4 bases, J lost 3 bases, and 4 bases stayed unmatched. In DNA, the CDR3 is TGTGCCAGCAGTGCCTGGACTAGCGACTACGAGCAGTACTTC. Protein sequence: CASSAWTSDYEQYF.

This chain joins TRBV19 and TRBJ2-7; D is possibly TRBD2 (6 bases). There are 14 residues in the CDR3. Per the germline V gene, CDR1 is LNHDA and CDR2 is SQIVND (reference sequence). Between the trimmed V and J ends, which lost 9 bases and 7 bases, there was a span of 22 bases. CDR3 in DNA: TGTGCCAGCCGCCTCTTGGGGGACGCGGGGGAGCAGTACTTC. This encodes CASRLLGDAGEQYF.

This clone was counted a single time. The rearrangement uses TRBV7-3 and TRBJ1-2; D might be TRBD1 (6 bases). V gave up 3 bases and J gave up 7 bases, with 18 bases separating them. Germline V CDR1 and CDR2: SGHTA, FQGTGA. CDR3 length equals 15 residues. In DNA form, the CDR3 reads TGTGCCAGCAGCTTGACACAGGGTAATTTAGGTGGCTACACCTTC. This encodes CASSLTQGNLGGYTF.

The rearrangement joins TRBV11-2 to TRBJ1-3; TRBD1 matches 7 bases. J was trimmed by 4 bases and V by 5 bases; bases with no gene match: 5. The CDR3 length is 14 residues. In germline, CDR1 is SGHAT, CDR2 FQNNGV. The CDR3 bases are TGTGCCAGCAGCGAACAGACAGGGGGAAACACCATATATTTT. Protein: CASSEQTGGNTIYF.

The J gene is TRBJ1-2, the V gene TRBV7-2, with TRBD1 identical over 7 bases. CDR3 size: 17 residues. J was trimmed by 2 bases and V by 5 bases; bases with no gene match: 14. Germline V gene data show CDR1 as SGHTA and CDR2 as FQGNSA. Here the CDR3 reads CASSKQAGTADNYGYTF. The CDR3 nucleotides are TGTGCCAGCAGCAAACAAGCCGGGACAGCCGACAACTATGGCTACACCTTC.